This T cell receptor beta chain was observed in a study of blood T cells in healthy people across ages. Overall study findings and caveats: Significant beta diversity loss was already apparent by age about 39, declining roughly linearly.

This clonotype was counted at least ten times. Its antigen remains unidentified. Primers used in a second PCR of roughly 7 to 12 cycles were a sample-barcoded 5' primer and a J-beta primer mix. All cDNA molecules were each tagged by a template-switch adaptor with 12 random nucleotides. TCRdb processed the 5' RACE reads anew with MiXCR; each CDR3 protein has one entry. The sample carries fewer than 750,000 distinct CDR3 sequences, about 50% recorded once. The TCR sequence derives from a woman older than 75 in good health. The sample comprised blood.

The CDR3, as DNA: TGTGCCAGCAGCCCAATCCGGGACAGGAAGGGGTATGAGCAGTTCTTC. This encodes CASSPIRDRKGYEQFF. The gene calls are TRBV7-9 and TRBJ2-1; 8 bases line up with TRBD1. Germline CDR1 SEHNR, CDR2 FQNEAQ (reference sequence). After removal of 5 bases from V and 8 bases from J, the junction contained 14 bases not matched to a gene. The CDR3 runs to 16 residues.